These 3 T cell receptor beta chains were sequenced from one sample in a study of regulatory T cells in long-lasting Graves disease (TCRdb year 2021). Library generation was performed with multiplex PCR. Sequencing took place on an Illumina HiSeq 4000. To build TCR beta libraries, CDR3 regions were amplified by Arm-PCR using iRepertoire HTBI primers. TCRdb cleaned the public reads at Q25 with fastp, built clones with MiXCR and kept in-frame beta chains. Merged by CDR3 protein, the rows form single entries marked with the most common genes and DNA. Here the sample has about 460,000 distinct CDR3 sequences; about 22% occur a single time. The leading ten clones occupy roughly 13% of the sample. This specimen's time point label, interpreted: persistent/refractory GD, antithyroid drugs over 5 years with positive TRAb. For both TCR sequencing and RNA sequencing, RNA was extracted from PBMCs using TRIzol.

The input for sequencing was peripheral blood mononuclear cells (PBMCs), taken when the disease was refractory, from a patient treated with antithyroid drugs. These receptors were obtained from a female donor with Graves disease.

CDR3 DNA: TGTGCCAGCAGCTGGGGACTAGCGGGGGGGGAGACCCAGTACTTC. Amino acids: CASSWGLAGGETQYF. The rearrangement links TRBV2 to TRBJ2-5; the match to TRBD2 covers 16 bases. V lost 6 bases to trimming and J lost 5 bases; unmatched junction nucleotides: 3. The CDR3 loop spans 15 amino acids. Germline lookup yields CDR1 SNHLY and CDR2 FYNNEI. The full variable domain, with the rest looked up from reference TRBV2 and TRBJ2-5, is EPEVTQTPSHQVTQMGQEVILRCVPISNHLYFYWYRQILGQKVEFLVSFYNNEISEKSEIFDDQFSVERPDGSNFTLKIRSTKLEDSAMYFCASSWGLAGGETQYFGPGTRLLVL.

This chain joins TRBV28 and TRBJ2-7, with unresolved D. Trimming cost V 3 bases and J 5 bases, with 8 bases left between them. Germline CDR1 MDHEN, CDR2 SYDVKM. The CDR3 has 12 amino acids. The CDR3 bases are TGTGCCAGCAGTTTCCCAGCGCACGAGCAGTACTTC. Its translation: CASSFPAHEQYF.

The V call is TRBV15, the J call TRBJ1-3, with 8 nucleotides matching TRBD1. After removal of 7 bases from V and 2 bases from J, the junction contained 1 base not matched to a gene. In germline, CDR1 is LNHNV, CDR2 YYDKDF (reference sequence). The CDR3 runs 13 residues. The CDR3 region is CATKQGAGNTIYF. In DNA, the CDR3 is TGTGCCACCAAACAGGGGGCTGGAAACACCATATATTTT.